The clone carrying this T cell receptor (beta chain) was recorded only once. Its antigen remains unknown. Other DNA sequences in the sample encode the same CDR3. The data stem from a study of CD8+ T cells in alopecia areata. Findings and limits, study-wide: Lesional tissue from the scalp (especially in alopecia totalis/universalis) showed higher clonality than normal scalp.

Sequencing used cDNA as its template, made by extracting RNA and reverse transcribing it. Produced via immunoSEQ multiplex PCR; TCRdb's table is partial and in-frame only. The sample has approximately 150,000 clones; 55% are singletons. Trimming left V 3 bases short and J 4 bases short, with 4 bases between. CDR1 and CDR2 (germline): ENHRY, SYGVKD. The CDR3 has 11 residues. The chain couples TRBV10-3 to TRBJ2-7, with D hard to call. The source of this sequence is a human donor in good health. The source material was CD4+ T cells sorted from blood. The CDR3 sequence: CAISEGYEQYF. CDR3 in DNA: TGTGCCATCAGTGAAGGATACGAGCAGTACTTC.